The 26 T cell receptor beta chains listed next were all sequenced from one sample in a study of blood T cell repertoires in COVID-19. The data were produced by immunoSEQ multiplex PCR, yet TCRdb's version contains in-frame clones alone and is incomplete. Among 140,000 to 150,000 clones listed, 84% were seen once. The sample comprised peripheral blood. Every receptor here comes from a man aged 60 to 69 with active or convalescent COVID-19.

This clone has more than one count but fewer than ten. V usage is TRBV19 and J usage is TRBJ1-6; 9 bases are shared with TRBD1. Looked up from germline, CDR1 is LNHDA and CDR2 is SQIVND (reference sequence). Trimming cost V 4 bases and J 5 bases; bases outside gene matches: 3. The length of the CDR3 is 15 residues. Here the CDR3 DNA reads TGTGCCAGTAGTACTCGGACAGGGGATAATTCACCCCTCCACTTT. This encodes CASSTRTGDNSPLHF.

This chain connects TRBV12-5 to TRBJ1-2, with D hard to call. The CDR3 has 13 amino acids. Germline assignment: CDR1 LGHNT and CDR2 FRNRAP. V was trimmed by 0 bases and J by 8 bases, leaving 10 bases between them. Here the CDR3 DNA reads TGTGCTAGTGGTTTGGTACAAATCGGGGGCTACACCTTC. Translating it yields CASGLVQIGGYTF.

The CDR3 DNA is TGTGCCAGCAGCTTAAGGGGACAGGGCGCTTTCTTT. It translates to CASSLRGQGAFF. The chain has TRBV7-8 and TRBJ1-1, with TRBD1 matching over 9 bases. The CDR3 is made up of 12 amino acids. Per the germline V gene, CDR1 is SGHVS and CDR2 is FQNEAQ. V lost 2 bases to trimming and J lost 11 bases; unmatched junction nucleotides: 3.

The chain recombines TRBV7-2 with TRBJ1-2; 7 nucleotides align to TRBD1. Per the germline V gene, CDR1 is SGHTA and CDR2 is FQGNSA. V was clipped by 5 bases and J by 4 bases; unmatched bases: 10. The CDR3 sequence is 15 residues long. The CDR3 is CASSPRQGPFYGYTF. The CDR3 nucleotides read TGTGCCAGCAGCCCCCGACAGGGACCGTTCTATGGCTACACCTTC.

In DNA form, the CDR3 reads TGTGCCAGCAGTGTGGACAATGGAAACACCATATATTTT. Its protein is CASSVDNGNTIYF. V gene TRBV27 combines with J gene TRBJ1-3, with D perhaps matching TRBD1 (5 bases). With 5 bases removed from V and 3 bases from J, the gap between germline ends came to 8 bases. Germline V lookup: CDR1 MNHEY, CDR2 SMNVEV (reference sequence). The CDR3 spans 13 residues.

The chain is built from TRBV6-5 and TRBJ2-1, with TRBD1 as a possible D gene (5 bases). V was cut by 2 bases and J by 6 bases, with 14 bases left in between. Germline V gives CDR1 MNHEY, CDR2 SVGAGI. There are 15 residues in the CDR3. The chain's CDR3 is CASSYTARRGNEQFF. CDR3 sequence (DNA): TGTGCCAGCAGTTACACAGCTCGAAGGGGCAATGAGCAGTTCTTC.

J is TRBJ2-3 and V is TRBV5-4; D gene unclear. This CDR3 contains 13 residues. V lost 0 bases and J 3 bases, leaving 5 bases between the germline ends. Germline V gene lookup returns CDR1 SGHNT and CDR2 YYREEE (reference sequence). CDR3 DNA sequence: TGTGCCAGCAGCTTGGTTCCGACAGATACGCAGTATTTT. This sequence encodes CASSLVPTDTQYF.

J is TRBJ2-4 and V is TRBV30; D perhaps matches TRBD2 (6 bases). Germline V CDR1 and CDR2: GTSNPN, SVGIG (reference sequence). The CDR3 spans 15 residues. Trimming stripped 3 bases from V and 0 bases from J, with 12 bases between. The CDR3 protein is CAWRRGGVAKNIQYF. The CDR3 DNA reads TGTGCCTGGAGGCGGGGAGGAGTAGCCAAAAACATTCAGTACTTC. The full variable domain, with the rest looked up from reference TRBV30 and TRBJ2-4, is SQTIHQWPATLVQPVGSPLSLECTVEGTSNPNLYWYRQAAGRGLQLLFYSVGIGQISSEVPQNLSASRPQDRQFILSSKKLLLSDSGFYLCAWRRGGVAKNIQYFGAGTRLSVL.

The chain joins TRBV24-1 to TRBJ2-1, with a weak D call TRBD2 (6 bases). Trimming removed 5 bases from V and 2 bases from J, with 15 bases in between. The V gene's germline CDR1 is KGHDR and CDR2 SFDVKD. This CDR3 region has 16 residues. Written as DNA, the CDR3 is TGTGCCACCAGTGCTCTCGCGGGGTTCGCCTACAATGAGCAGTTCTTC. This sequence encodes CATSALAGFAYNEQFF.

V usage is TRBV14 and J usage is TRBJ1-2; tentatively, D is TRBD1 (5 bases). From germline, CDR1 is SGHDN and CDR2 FVKESK. Trimming pared 0 bases from V and 3 bases from J, leaving 11 bases between. The CDR3 runs 15 residues. CDR3 nucleotides: TGTGCCAGCAGCCAAGATCGGGAGGGGTACTATGGCTACACCTTC. It encodes CASSQDREGYYGYTF.

The chain recombines TRBV18 with TRBJ2-5; maybe TRBD1 (5 bases). Germline V gives CDR1 KGHSH, CDR2 LQKENI. This CDR3 has 15 residues. With 0 bases removed from V and 5 bases from J, the gap between germline ends came to 13 bases. The CDR3 DNA follows: TGTGCCAGCTCACCACCGAGGACACAGAAGGAGACCCAGTACTTC. This sequence encodes CASSPPRTQKETQYF.

There are a few counts of this clone. The chain carries TRBV12-5 and TRBJ1-1; possibly TRBD1 for D (6 bases). CDR1 is LGHNT and CDR2 is FRNRAP in the germline V gene. This CDR3 region has 15 residues. Trimming shortened V by 7 bases and J by 0 bases, and 15 bases separated the two germline ends. CDR3: CASDLGQGLNTEAFF. The CDR3 nucleotides read TGTGCTAGTGACCTGGGGCAGGGGTTGAACACTGAAGCTTTCTTT. The whole variable domain, filled in from reference TRBV12-5 and TRBJ1-1, reads DARVTQTPRHKVTEMGQEVTMRCQPILGHNTVFWYRQTMMQGLELLAYFRNRAPLDDSGMPKDRFSAEMPDATLATLKIQPSEPRDSAVYFCASDLGQGLNTEAFFGQGTRLTVV.

The chain couples TRBV7-2 to TRBJ1-2, with D possibly being TRBD1 (5 bases). The V gene's germline CDR1 is SGHTA and CDR2 FQGNSA. This CDR3 has 16 residues. V was trimmed by 4 bases and J by 0 bases, leaving 15 bases between them. The CDR3 nucleotides read TGTGCCAGCAGCTCCTGGGACTCACCAGCTAACTATGGCTACACCTTC. Encoded protein: CASSSWDSPANYGYTF. Full variable domain (missing parts from reference TRBV7-2 and TRBJ1-2): GAGVSQSPSNKVTEKGKDVELRCDPISGHTALYWYRQSLGQGLEFLIYFQGNSAPDKSGLPSDRFSAERTGGSVSTLTIQRTQQEDSAVYLCASSSWDSPANYGYTFGSGTRLTVV.

This clone has only one observation. The chain has TRBV19 and TRBJ1-6; 8 bases are a match to TRBD1. V was clipped by 5 bases and J by 10 bases; unmatched bases: 7. Germline lookup yields CDR1 LNHDA and CDR2 SQIVND (reference sequence). CDR3 length equals 14 residues. The CDR3 is CASSADRVGSPLHF. As DNA, the CDR3 is TGTGCCAGTAGTGCGGACAGGGTTGGGTCACCCCTCCACTTT.

This clone was counted a single time. The J gene is TRBJ2-3, the V gene TRBV7-8, with 7 bases aligning to TRBD1. The CDR3 spans 16 residues. CDR1 and CDR2 (germline): SGHVS, FQNEAQ. V was pared by 3 bases and J by 0 bases, with 6 bases of the junction left unmatched. The CDR3: CASSFKGQKSTDTQYF. DNA for the CDR3: TGTGCCAGCAGCTTTAAGGGACAGAAAAGCACAGATACGCAGTATTTT.

V and J are TRBV2 and TRBJ2-7; D is undetermined. CDR1 and CDR2 (germline): SNHLY, FYNNEI. The CDR3 covers 13 residues. V was clipped by 1 base and J by 2 bases, with 6 bases between them. CDR3 nucleotides: TGTGCCAGCAGTGAAGGGCCAACCTACGAGCAGTACGTC. Its translation: CASSEGPTYEQYV.

J is TRBJ1-1 and V is TRBV4-3, with D hard to call. Trimming pared 0 bases from V and 0 bases from J, leaving 11 bases between. The CDR3 is made up of 16 amino acids. The V gene's germline CDR1 is LGHNA and CDR2 YSLEER. CDR3 loop: CASSQDSVLVNTEAFF. CDR3 DNA: TGCGCCAGCAGCCAAGATTCGGTATTAGTGAACACTGAAGCTTTCTTT.

This sequence joins TRBV27 and TRBJ1-2; 8 bases match TRBD1. CDR1 is MNHEY, CDR2 SMNVEV, per germline (reference sequence). The V gene end was trimmed by 4 bases and the J gene end by 0 bases; junction bases not matched to a gene: 10. CDR3 length: 17 amino acids. The CDR3 region has the DNA TGTGCCAGCAGTTCCAGGACAGGGACTGGGTCTAACTATGGCTACACCTTC. Its translation: CASSSRTGTGSNYGYTF.

The chain combines TRBV11-2 with TRBJ1-2; 7 bases are shared with TRBD1. Germline CDR1 is SGHAT and CDR2 is FQNNGV. The CDR3 spans 16 residues. Unmatched junction bases numbered 7, after V lost 2 bases and J lost 1 base. CDR3 loop: CASSLRQGLGNYGYTF. CDR3 bases: TGTGCCAGCAGCTTACGACAGGGTTTGGGTAACTATGGCTACACCTTC.

The V and J genes are TRBV11-2 and TRBJ1-4; D not resolved. The V end lost 2 bases, the J end lost 7 bases, and 14 bases lay between the germline ends. This CDR3 spans 15 amino acids. Looked up from germline, CDR1 is SGHAT and CDR2 is FQNNGV. For the CDR3, the DNA is TGTGCCAGCAGCTTATCGCGGGCCCGGGGTGAAAAACTGTTTTTT. Encoded protein: CASSLSRARGEKLFF.

The chain employs TRBV7-9 and TRBJ1-1; TRBD1 matches at 8 bases. The germline CDR1 and CDR2 sequences are SEHNR and FQNEAQ (reference sequence). After removal of 5 bases from V and 6 bases from J, the junction contained 8 bases not matched to a gene. CDR3 size: 14 residues. The CDR3 DNA is TGTGCCAGCAGCGATAGGACAGGGCGGTCTGAAGCTTTCTTT. It encodes CASSDRTGRSEAFF. Full variable domain (rest looked up from reference TRBV7-9 and TRBJ1-1): DTGVSQNPRHKITKRGQNVTFRCDPISEHNRLYWYRQTLGQGPEFLTYFQNEAQLEKSRLLSDRFSAERPKGSFSTLEIQRTEQGDSAMYLCASSDRTGRSEAFFGQGTRLTVV.

This rearrangement joins TRBV5-1 to TRBJ1-6; 7 bases agree with TRBD1. Germline assignment: CDR1 SGHRS and CDR2 YFSETQ. CDR3 size: 14 residues. V shed 4 bases and J 8 bases; nucleotides not matched to a gene: 6. CDR3 DNA: TGCGCCAGCAGCGAAGACAGGGTCCATTCACCCCTCCACTTT. This gives the protein CASSEDRVHSPLHF.

Points on this clone: Additional DNA sequences in this sample encode the identical CDR3. The chain employs TRBV9 and TRBJ2-5; D gene unclear. The CDR3 is 14 residues long. Germline V gene sequence: CDR1 SGDLS, CDR2 YYNGEE. Trimming stripped 0 bases from V and 5 bases from J, with 11 bases between. The CDR3 DNA follows: TGTGCCAGCAGCGTAGCGCCAGGCCAGGAGACCCAGTACTTC. As protein: CASSVAPGQETQYF.

The rearrangement links TRBV27 to TRBJ2-2; 9 bases align to TRBD1. The J segment lost 7 bases and the V segment lost 6 bases, leaving 6 bases of the junction unmatched. This CDR3 region has 14 residues. CDR1 and CDR2 (germline): MNHEY, SMNVEV (reference sequence). The CDR3 sequence: CASRWTGADGELFF. As DNA, the CDR3 is TGTGCCAGCAGATGGACAGGGGCGGACGGGGAGCTGTTTTTT.

The V and J genes are TRBV19 and TRBJ1-2; D is uncertain. Germline V lookup: CDR1 LNHDA, CDR2 SQIVND (reference sequence). The ends were cut back, 9 bases at V and 1 base at J, with 18 bases in the middle. This CDR3 contains 15 residues. CDR3 loop: CASTPGGGDNYGYTF. The CDR3 bases are TGTGCCAGCACGCCGGGTGGCGGTGATAACTATGGCTACACCTTC.

This clone was found many times. This chain links TRBV7-8 with TRBJ2-7; D may be TRBD2 (5 bases). The CDR3 totals 16 residues. CDR1 is SGHVS, CDR2 FQNEAQ, per germline. V lost 0 bases to trimming and J lost 3 bases, with 15 bases between them. The CDR3 nucleotides read TGTGCCAGCAGCTTAGCGATAGGCGGCGGGCTCTACGAGCAGTACTTC. Residues: CASSLAIGGGLYEQYF.